This T cell receptor (beta chain) is drawn from a study of CD8 T cells in Susac syndrome. Looking at the study overall: Sequenced Susac syndrome patients included more than five with clinically active disease and about eight in remission.

Per the germline V gene, CDR1 is MNHEY and CDR2 is SVGEGT. Trimming pared 5 bases from V and 1 base from J, leaving 8 bases between. The CDR3 is made up of 13 amino acids. With random hexamers, reverse transcription was performed on about 0.45 to 1 ug of RNA. By means of immunoSEQ multiplex PCR, TCR beta CDR3 spanning 54 Vbeta and 13 Jbeta underwent amplification. TCRdb reanalysed the immunoSEQ multiplex PCR reads using MiXCR and keeps one entry per CDR3 protein. The sample carries some 180,000 distinct CDR3 sequences, roughly 94% recorded once. As judged by recently defined diagnostic criteria, patients with Susac syndrome had definite or probable disease.

The V gene is TRBV6-2 or TRBV6-3, the J gene TRBJ1-1, with D unresolved. Material: CD4+ T cells from PBMCs. The TCR originated in a human donor with Susac syndrome. The CDR3 nucleotides read TGTGCCAGCAGTGAAAAGTGGAACACTGAAGCTTTCTTT. Translated: CASSEKWNTEAFF.